The 21 T cell receptor beta chains below were found in one sample sequenced in a study of cytomegalovirus exposure and HLA in healthy donors. Some clones are missing from TCRdb's copy, which holds only in-frame ones; the method was immunoSEQ multiplex PCR. The data contain some 90,000 clones, approximately 96% of them seen just once; the ten biggest clones take up about 0.8%. Input material: PBMCs. All receptors derive from a man between 18 and 35 years old in good health and CMV-seronegative.

This chain joins TRBV10-1 and TRBJ2-7, with 9 positions matching TRBD2. The ends lost 3 bases at V and 2 bases at J; junction bases unmatched: 2. CDR3 length: 14 amino acids. CDR1 and CDR2 (germline): WNHNN, SYGVQD (reference sequence). CDR3 nucleotide sequence: TGCGCCAGCAGTGAAAGCGGGGGGCCCTACGAGCAGTACTTC. Its translation: CASSESGGPYEQYF.

Remarks on this clone: The junction differs from germline at one of its ends, possibly a read error. The V call is TRBV27, the J call TRBJ1-2; a weak D match, TRBD1 (6 bases). CDR3 size: 14 residues. Germline CDR1 reads MNHEY; CDR2 reads SMNVEV (reference sequence). The DNA for the CDR3 is TGTGCCAGCAGTATATCTTTACAGGGCTCTGGCTACACCTTC. Protein product: CASSISLQGSGYTF.

The V and J genes are TRBV5-1 and TRBJ1-1; possibly TRBD1 for D (6 bases). V was shortened by 4 bases and J by 4 bases, with 23 bases between the two germline ends. The CDR3 runs 17 residues. Germline V gene sequence: CDR1 SGHRS, CDR2 YFSETQ. CDR3: CASSPTLQGNGGTEAFF. CDR3 DNA: TGCGCCAGCAGCCCTACATTACAGGGAAATGGGGGCACTGAAGCTTTCTTT. The variable domain in full, with the rest retrieved from reference TRBV5-1 and TRBJ1-1, is KAGVTQTPRYLIKTRGQQVTLSCSPISGHRSVSWYQQTPGQGLQFLFEYFSETQRNKGNFPGRFSGRQFSNSRSEMNVSTLELGDSALYLCASSPTLQGNGGTEAFFGQGTRLTVV.

Note on this clone: The germline gene is not matched at one end of the junction; a read error may be the cause. The gene calls are TRBV7-7 and TRBJ2-1, with 7 bases matching TRBD1. Germline V gene data show CDR1 as SSHAT and CDR2 as FNYEAQ (reference sequence). CDR3 size: 15 residues. DNA of the CDR3: TGTGCTAGCAGCCAAGACAGGGTGGGGAACAATGATCAGTTCTTC. Its translation: CASSQDRVGNNDQFF.

V and J are TRBV5-1 and TRBJ2-7, with 7 nucleotides matching TRBD1. J was trimmed by 3 bases and V by 0 bases; bases with no gene match: 9. The germline CDR1 and CDR2 sequences are SGHRS and YFSETQ. The CDR3 is 16 residues long. The DNA for the CDR3 is TGCGCCAGCAGCTTGGTTGGGGACAGCCATCTCTACGAGCAGTACTTC. Its translation: CASSLVGDSHLYEQYF. The full variable domain, completed using reference TRBV5-1 and TRBJ2-7, is KAGVTQTPRYLIKTRGQQVTLSCSPISGHRSVSWYQQTPGQGLQFLFEYFSETQRNKGNFPGRFSGRQFSNSRSEMNVSTLELGDSALYLCASSLVGDSHLYEQYFGPGTRLTVT.

The rearrangement links TRBV4-3 to TRBJ1-2; TRBD1 agrees at 7 bases. Germline trimming cut 3 bases from V and 7 bases from J; bases unmatched to any gene: 11. Germline V gives CDR1 LGHNA, CDR2 YSLEER. The CDR3 loop spans 15 amino acids. The CDR3 loop is CASSHETGIVGGYTF. The CDR3 nucleotides are TGCGCCAGCAGCCATGAGACAGGGATTGTTGGTGGCTACACCTTC.

The rearrangement joins TRBV28 to TRBJ1-1, with a weak D call TRBD1 (5 bases). This CDR3 is 15 amino acids long. CDR1 and CDR2 (germline): MDHEN, SYDVKM. Trimming shortened V by 7 bases and J by 4 bases, and 19 bases separated the two germline ends. CDR3 amino acids: CASNRWRGAGTEAFF. As DNA, the CDR3 is TGTGCCAGCAACCGATGGAGGGGCGCGGGCACTGAAGCTTTCTTT.

This clone appeared a single time. The V and J genes are TRBV28 and TRBJ2-2; 8 bases fit TRBD2. Germline V gene sequence: CDR1 MDHEN, CDR2 SYDVKM. Trimming at V came to 3 bases and at J to 0 bases, leaving 9 bases not matched to a gene. The CDR3 covers 18 residues. In DNA, the CDR3 is TGTGCCAGCAGTTTCTCCGGGTTAGCGGGGTCGAACACCGGGGAGCTGTTTTTT. This gives the protein CASSFSGLAGSNTGELFF.

This chain connects TRBV28 to TRBJ2-6; D is unclear. Germline assignment: CDR1 MDHEN and CDR2 SYDVKM. V was cut by 7 bases and J by 2 bases, with 15 bases left in between. CDR3 length equals 16 residues. The CDR3 DNA is TGTGCCAGCAACCCTACCGTGGGCCCTGGGGCCAACGTCCTGACTTTC. Protein sequence: CASNPTVGPGANVLTF.

The gene calls are TRBV6-1 and TRBJ1-2, with 7 bases aligning to TRBD1. The CDR3 contains 14 residues. V shed 6 bases and J 3 bases; nucleotides not matched to a gene: 7. Germline values: CDR1 MNHNS, CDR2 SASEGT. The CDR3 region is CASSYRGLDYGYTF. In DNA form, the CDR3 reads TGTGCCAGCAGCTACAGGGGATTAGACTATGGCTACACCTTC.

The chain has TRBV7-2 and TRBJ1-5, with 8 bases identical to TRBD1. V was clipped by 6 bases and J by 2 bases; unmatched bases: 0. This CDR3 spans 13 amino acids. Germline CDR1 and CDR2: SGHTA and FQGNSA. The CDR3 DNA is TGTGCCAGCAGGGGACAGGGCAATCAGCCCCAGCATTTT. As protein: CASRGQGNQPQHF.

This clone appeared once. This chain connects TRBV6-5 to TRBJ1-1; 10 bases agree with TRBD1. CDR3 length equals 13 residues. In germline, CDR1 is MNHEY, CDR2 SVGAGI. V gave up 10 bases and J gave up 1 base; unmatched junction bases: 3. CDR3 bases: TGTGCCATCCGGGACAGGGGGAACACTGAAGCTTTCTTT. It yields the protein CAIRDRGNTEAFF.

V usage is TRBV20-1 and J usage is TRBJ1-1; 7 bases fit TRBD1. The CDR3 runs 11 residues. Germline CDR1 reads DFQATT; CDR2 reads SNEGSKA (reference sequence). The CDR3 DNA sequence: TGCAGCACAGGGGCGAACACTGAAGCTTTCTTT. Protein: CSTGANTEAFF.

The rearrangement joins TRBV5-6 to TRBJ2-7; D is uncertain. The V end lost 4 bases, the J end lost 1 base, and 9 bases lay between the germline ends. The V gene's germline CDR1 is SGHDT and CDR2 YYEEEE. The CDR3 totals 13 residues. Here the CDR3 DNA reads TGTGCCAGCAGCGAAGCGACGTCCTACGAGCAGTACTTC. It encodes CASSEATSYEQYF.

The chain carries TRBV5-1 and TRBJ2-4, with D possibly being TRBD2 (7 bases). V lost 0 bases to trimming and J lost 5 bases, with 12 bases between them. The CDR3 has 15 amino acids. Looked up from germline, CDR1 is SGHRS and CDR2 is YFSETQ. This CDR3 reads CASSLGGGAENIQYF. In DNA, the CDR3 is TGCGCCAGCAGCTTGGGAGGGGGGGCCGAAAACATTCAGTACTTC. The full variable domain, in which reference TRBV5-1 and TRBJ2-4 provide the parts outside the CDR3, is KAGVTQTPRYLIKTRGQQVTLSCSPISGHRSVSWYQQTPGQGLQFLFEYFSETQRNKGNFPGRFSGRQFSNSRSEMNVSTLELGDSALYLCASSLGGGAENIQYFGAGTRLSVL.

The chain couples TRBV20-1 to TRBJ1-1; D unresolved. CDR3 length: 10 amino acids. CDR1 is DFQATT and CDR2 is SNEGSKA in the germline V gene (reference sequence). The V end lost 3 bases, the J end lost 10 bases, and 9 bases lay between the germline ends. CDR3 loop: CSASREGAFF. The CDR3 DNA sequence: TGCAGTGCTAGTCGAGAGGGAGCTTTCTTT.

The chain recombines TRBV5-1 with TRBJ2-3, with 8 bases aligning to TRBD1. The length of the CDR3 is 15 residues. CDR1 is SGHRS and CDR2 is YFSETQ in the germline V gene. V lost 3 bases, J lost 5 bases, and 8 bases stayed unmatched. The CDR3 here is CASSSDRVFGDTQYF. CDR3 in DNA: TGCGCCAGCAGCTCGGACAGGGTGTTTGGAGATACGCAGTATTTT.

The chain uses TRBV9 and TRBJ1-1, with 8 bases that match TRBD1. CDR1 and CDR2 (germline): SGDLS, YYNGEE. The CDR3 runs to 16 residues. J lost 3 bases, V lost 0 bases, and 7 bases had no gene match. The CDR3 nucleotides are TGTGCCAGCAGCGTAGCTATGGACAGGGAACACACTGAAGCTTTCTTT. This translates into CASSVAMDREHTEAFF.

V is TRBV30 and J is TRBJ2-1; 7 bases fit TRBD2. The germline CDR1 and CDR2 sequences are GTSNPN and SVGIG (reference sequence). J was trimmed by 8 bases and V by 1 base; bases with no gene match: 5. There are 13 residues in the CDR3. CDR3 coding DNA: TGTGCCTGGAGTGCCGGGAGGAACTATGAGCAGTTCTTC. This encodes CAWSAGRNYEQFF.

The chain couples TRBV15 to TRBJ2-7, with 7 bases fitting TRBD1. The germline CDR1 and CDR2 sequences are LNHNV and YYDKDF (reference sequence). The CDR3 consists of 15 residues. J was trimmed by 6 bases and V by 0 bases; bases with no gene match: 8. The CDR3: CATSRDEGALVEQYF. In nucleotides, the CDR3 is TGTGCCACCAGCAGAGACGAGGGGGCGCTGGTCGAGCAGTACTTC.

This chain links TRBV10-3 with TRBJ2-5, with 7 positions matching TRBD1. This CDR3 has 13 residues. In germline, CDR1 is ENHRY, CDR2 SYGVKD. J gave up 0 bases and V 9 bases, and 4 bases lay outside the gene matches. This CDR3 is CAIRGTDQETQYF. For the CDR3, the DNA is TGTGCCATAAGAGGGACAGACCAAGAGACCCAGTACTTC.